This T cell receptor beta chain is from a study of a mutant IDH1 vaccine in newly diagnosed glioma. Turning to the study itself: Visits V12 and V13 fell at weeks 35 and 47, respectively. Notes on the study in general: Seemingly, pseudoprogression had no relation to changes in the top peripheral T cell clonotypes.

Sequencing was performed with immunoSEQ multiplex PCR; in TCRdb, only in-frame clones are kept and a portion is missing. The profile shows around 30,000 clones, 65% to 85% of them singletons. V was pared by 3 bases and J by 5 bases, with 4 bases between. The CDR3 contains 11 residues. Germline V CDR1 and CDR2: LNHDA, SQIVND (reference sequence). This clone was counted a single time. The antigen remains undetermined. Regarding time point: week 47, end of study. Topical imiquimod was applied with each vaccine dose, which held 300 ug of mutant IDH1 20-mer peptide. The study enrolled donors with new WHO grade 3 or 4 IDH1-mutant, ATRX-lost astrocytomas.

The rearrangement joins TRBV19 to TRBJ1-2; D remains ambiguous. The sample here was PBMCs, taken from a glioma patient whose treatment included an IDH1 peptide vaccine. The receptor comes from a man under 40 with glioma. The CDR3: CASSMKYGYTF. The DNA for the CDR3 is TGTGCCAGTAGTATGAAGTATGGCTACACCTTC.